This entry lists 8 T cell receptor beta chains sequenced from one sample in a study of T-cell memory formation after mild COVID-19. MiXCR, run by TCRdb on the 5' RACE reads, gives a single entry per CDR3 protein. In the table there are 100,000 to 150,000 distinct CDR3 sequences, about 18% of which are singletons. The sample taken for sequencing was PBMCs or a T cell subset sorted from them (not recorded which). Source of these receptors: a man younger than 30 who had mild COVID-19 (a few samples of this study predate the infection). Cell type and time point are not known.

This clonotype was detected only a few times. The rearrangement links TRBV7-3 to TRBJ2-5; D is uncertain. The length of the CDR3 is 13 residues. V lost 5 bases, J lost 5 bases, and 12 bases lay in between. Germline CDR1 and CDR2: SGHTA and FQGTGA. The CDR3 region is CASSPGSAETQYF. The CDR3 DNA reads TGTGCCAGCAGCCCCGGATCAGCGGAGACCCAGTACTTC.

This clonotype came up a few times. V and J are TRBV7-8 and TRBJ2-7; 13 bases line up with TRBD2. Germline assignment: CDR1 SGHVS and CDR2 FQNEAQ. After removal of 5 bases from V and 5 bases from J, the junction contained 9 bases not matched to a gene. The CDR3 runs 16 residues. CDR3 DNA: TGTGCCAGCAGCGCAAGCGGACTAGCGGGGGCAGACGAGCAGTACTTC. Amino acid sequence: CASSASGLAGADEQYF.

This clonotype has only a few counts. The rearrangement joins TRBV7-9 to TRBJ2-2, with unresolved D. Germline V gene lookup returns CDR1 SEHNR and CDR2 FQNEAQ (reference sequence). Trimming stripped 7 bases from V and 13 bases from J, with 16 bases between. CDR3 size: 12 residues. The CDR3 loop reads CASTIHKGWLFF. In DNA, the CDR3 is TGTGCCAGCACCATACATAAGGGCTGGCTGTTTTTT.

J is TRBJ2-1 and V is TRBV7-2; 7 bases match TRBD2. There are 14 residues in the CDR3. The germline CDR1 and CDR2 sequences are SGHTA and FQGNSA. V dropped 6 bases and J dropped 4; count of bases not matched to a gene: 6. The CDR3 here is CASRSGETYNEQFF. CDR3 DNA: TGTGCCAGCAGAAGCGGGGAAACTTACAATGAGCAGTTCTTC.

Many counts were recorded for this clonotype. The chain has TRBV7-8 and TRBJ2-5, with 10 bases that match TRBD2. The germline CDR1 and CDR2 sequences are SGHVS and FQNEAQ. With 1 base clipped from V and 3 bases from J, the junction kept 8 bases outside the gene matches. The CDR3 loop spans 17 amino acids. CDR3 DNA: TGTGCCAGCAGCTTAGGGAGAGTACTAGCGGGGAAAGAGACCCAGTACTTC. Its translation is CASSLGRVLAGKETQYF. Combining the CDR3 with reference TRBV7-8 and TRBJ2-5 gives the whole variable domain GAGVSQSPRYKVAKRGQDVALRCDPISGHVSLFWYQQALGQGPEFLTYFQNEAQLDKSGLPSDRFFAERPEGSVSTLKIQRTQQEDSAVYLCASSLGRVLAGKETQYFGPGTRLLVL.

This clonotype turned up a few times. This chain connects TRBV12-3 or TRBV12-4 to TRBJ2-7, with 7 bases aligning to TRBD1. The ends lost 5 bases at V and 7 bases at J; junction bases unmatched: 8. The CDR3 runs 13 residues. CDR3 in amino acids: CASSPRGRGEQYV. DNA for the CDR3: TGTGCCAGCAGTCCGAGGGGGCGCGGGGAGCAGTACGTC.

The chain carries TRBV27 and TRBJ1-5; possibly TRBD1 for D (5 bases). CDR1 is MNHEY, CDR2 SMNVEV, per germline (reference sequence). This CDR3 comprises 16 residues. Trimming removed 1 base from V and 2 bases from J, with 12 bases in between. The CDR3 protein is CASSLFGQGGNQPQHF. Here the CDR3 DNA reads TGTGCCAGCAGTTTATTTGGTCAGGGCGGCAATCAGCCCCAGCATTTT.

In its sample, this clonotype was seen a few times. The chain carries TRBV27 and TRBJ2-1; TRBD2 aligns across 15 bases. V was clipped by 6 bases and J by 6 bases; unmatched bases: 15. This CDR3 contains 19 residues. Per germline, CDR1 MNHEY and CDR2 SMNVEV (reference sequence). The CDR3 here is CASSRRTSGGAGTSNEQFF. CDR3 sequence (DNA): TGTGCCAGCAGCCGTCGGACTAGCGGGGGGGCCGGTACGTCCAATGAGCAGTTCTTC.